This TCR beta chain emerged from a study of T cells in localized non-small cell lung cancer. Study-wide points: Uninvolved nearby lung showed the greatest T cell clonality, exceeding that found in tumor. Higher blood T cell density went with longer overall survival. The study sequenced only one region of the tumor. As a result, intratumor heterogeneity could not be excluded and remains possible.

The repertoire was sequenced with immunoSEQ multiplex PCR; TCRdb's copy has only in-frame clones and lacks some. The sample holds fewer than 100,000 clones, over 80% seen once. A word on this clone: The target antigen is unknown.

Deletions cut 0 bases from V and 2 bases from J, with 8 bases between. The CDR3 extends over 14 amino acids. Germline CDR1 SGDLS, CDR2 YYNGEE. The sample in question was peripheral blood, obtained before any cancer treatment. The chain uses TRBV9 and TRBJ2-5; maybe TRBD1 (5 bases). This receptor was obtained from a man between 40 and 69 years old with stage I squamous cell lung carcinoma. CDR3 protein: CASSVGQGQETQYF. The CDR3 nucleotides read TGTGCCAGCAGCGTAGGCCAGGGTCAAGAGACCCAGTACTTC. Looking up the rest from reference TRBV9 and TRBJ2-5 gives the full variable domain: DSGVTQTPKHLITATGQRVTLRCSPRSGDLSVYWYQQSLDQGLQFLIQYYNGEERAKGNILERFSAQQFPDLHSELNLSSLELGDSALYFCASSVGQGQETQYFGPGTRLLVL.